This is a list of T cell receptor beta chains from one sample in a study of T-cell memory formation after mild COVID-19. TCRdb reanalysed the 5' RACE reads using MiXCR and keeps one entry per CDR3 protein. The sample holds 470,000 or so distinct CDR3 sequences, around a sixth seen once. Sequenced: PBMCs or a T cell subset sorted from them (not recorded which). All receptors come from an adult woman who had mild COVID-19 (a few samples of this study predate the infection). Cell type and time point are not known. CDR3s include the opening cysteine and the closing phenylalanine or tryptophan. D genes are given only for firm matches. Clone size is not always given. Where it is, it says once, few, many or a class for expanded clones.

d_gene	abundance	j_gene	v_gene	CDR3aa	CDR3nt
.	.	TRBJ2-3	TRBV6-1	CASSEQGGGTDTQYF	TGTGCCAGCAGTGAACAAGGGGGGGGCACAGATACGCAGTATTTT
.	.	TRBJ1-1	TRBV20-1	CSARGNAGTEAFF	TGCAGTGCTAGGGGGAACGCGGGCACTGAAGCTTTCTTT
TRBD1	few	TRBJ1-1	TRBV9	CASSVGQGALIDTEAFF	TGTGCCAGCAGCGTAGGACAGGGGGCCTTGATTGACACTGAAGCTTTCTTT
TRBD1	.	TRBJ2-2	TRBV5-1	CASSSHEDRVVGTGELFF	TGCGCCAGCAGCTCACACGAGGACAGGGTTGTTGGAACCGGGGAGCTGTTTTTT
TRBD1	.	TRBJ2-5	TRBV5-1	CASSYSKGARVLRETQYF	TGCGCCAGCAGTTATTCCAAGGGGGCGCGGGTTCTACGAGAGACCCAGTACTTC
.	.	TRBJ2-1	TRBV3-1	CASSQAGYGYNEQFF	TGTGCCAGCAGCCAAGCCGGGTATGGCTACAATGAGCAGTTCTTC
.	.	TRBJ1-6	TRBV5-1	CASSPQGSGVSPLHF	TGCGCCAGCAGCCCGCAGGGGAGCGGGGTTTCACCCCTCCACTTT
.	.	TRBJ2-5	TRBV18	CASSIATVFQETQYF	TGTGCCAGCTCAATAGCGACAGTTTTTCAAGAGACCCAGTACTTC
.	.	TRBJ1-1	TRBV20-1	CSARRIMNTEAFF	TGCAGTGCTAGAAGGATTATGAACACTGAAGCTTTCTTT
TRBD2	.	TRBJ2-3	TRBV7-2	CASSPLLAGALWTQYF	TGTGCCAGCAGCCCCTTACTAGCGGGAGCACTATGGACGCAGTATTTT
.	few	TRBJ2-7	TRBV5-1	CASSVGETNYEQYF	TGCGCCAGCAGCGTAGGGGAGACAAACTACGAGCAGTACTTC
TRBD2	.	TRBJ2-3	TRBV30	CAWSRLAGGSTDTQYF	TGTGCCTGGAGTCGACTAGCGGGGGGTAGCACAGATACGCAGTATTTT
TRBD1	few	TRBJ2-7	TRBV24-1	CATSDWTGDEQYF	TGTGCCACCAGTGATTGGACAGGAGACGAGCAGTACTTC
.	.	TRBJ2-5	TRBV11-3	CASSLGGRPQETQYF	TGTGCCAGCAGCTTAGGGGGCAGACCCCAAGAGACCCAGTACTTC
TRBD1	.	TRBJ1-5	TRBV3-1	CASSQRTGDQPQHF	TGTGCCAGCAGCCAACGGACAGGGGATCAGCCCCAGCATTTT
TRBD2	few	TRBJ2-4	TRBV27	CASSLDSGGNIQYF	TGTGCCAGCAGTTTAGATTCGGGGGGGAACATTCAGTACTTC
TRBD1	.	TRBJ1-1	TRBV30	CAWRDLQGTILAFF	TGTGCCTGGAGGGACTTACAGGGGACAATTTTGGCTTTCTTT
.	.	TRBJ1-1	TRBV20-1	CSARAGSGTEAFF	TGCAGTGCCCGTGCCGGGTCGGGCACTGAAGCTTTCTTT
.	few	TRBJ2-2	TRBV2	CASKATNTGELFF	TGTGCCAGCAAGGCGACGAACACCGGGGAGCTGTTTTTT
TRBD1	few	TRBJ2-7	TRBV5-1	CASSFETGGREQYF	TGCGCCAGCAGCTTTGAGACAGGGGGGAGGGAGCAGTACTTC
TRBD2	few	TRBJ2-6	TRBV12-3/TRBV12-4	CASSPSLRGARSSGANVLTF	TGTGCCAGCAGCCCAAGTCTGCGGGGGGCCCGCAGCTCTGGGGCCAACGTCCTGACTTTC
.	few	TRBJ1-4	TRBV5-1	CASSSQDNEKLFF	TGCGCCAGCAGCTCGCAAGATAATGAAAAACTGTTTTTT
TRBD1	.	TRBJ2-1	TRBV20-1	CSARGDRTGAPIGQFF	TGCAGTGCTAGAGGCGACAGGACAGGGGCCCCCATTGGGCAGTTCTTC
.	.	TRBJ1-5	TRBV6-2/TRBV6-3	CASSYVSRGGQPQHF	TGTGCCAGCAGTTACGTTAGCAGGGGAGGACAGCCCCAGCATTTT
.	few	TRBJ2-1	TRBV4-1	CASSQERGGREQFF	TGCGCCAGCAGCCAAGAAAGGGGGGGACGTGAGCAGTTCTTC
TRBD2	.	TRBJ2-5	TRBV7-2	CASSLQVAGQETQYF	TGTGCCAGCAGTTTACAGGTAGCGGGGCAAGAGACCCAGTACTTC
.	.	TRBJ2-3	TRBV13	CASVGYGSTDTQYF	TGTGCCAGTGTGGGGTATGGAAGCACAGATACGCAGTATTTT
.	few	TRBJ1-1	TRBV5-1	CASSLEFGGGTEAFF	TGCGCCAGCAGCTTGGAATTTGGGGGAGGCACTGAAGCTTTCTTT
.	.	TRBJ1-1	TRBV30	CAWSLGNTMNTEAFF	TGTGCCTGGAGCTTGGGAAACACCATGAACACTGAAGCTTTCTTT
TRBD1	.	TRBJ1-1	TRBV5-6	CASSRGTGGAEAFF	TGTGCCAGCAGTCGTGGGACAGGGGGGGCTGAAGCTTTCTTT
.	.	TRBJ1-2	TRBV27	CASSSRGPAFTALNYGYTF	TGTGCCAGCAGTTCCCGAGGACCTGCATTTACGGCTTTAAACTATGGCTACACCTTC
.	few	TRBJ1-2	TRBV7-2	CASSLLSRAGQGYTF	TGTGCCAGCAGCTTACTATCGCGGGCAGGGCAAGGCTACACCTTC
.	few	TRBJ1-2	TRBV29-1	CSVGGGFVPKNTF	TGCAGCGTTGGCGGGGGGTTTGTCCCAAAGAACACCTTC
.	.	TRBJ2-3	TRBV3-1	CASSQDRGRRRSGTDTQYF	TGTGCCAGCAGCCAAGATCGGGGGAGACGCCGCAGCGGCACAGATACGCAGTATTTT
.	few	TRBJ2-5	TRBV20-1	CSAILETQYF	TGCAGTGCTATCCTGGAGACCCAGTACTTC
.	.	TRBJ2-5	TRBV5-1	CASSSDWRETQYF	TGCGCCAGCAGCTCGGACTGGAGGGAGACCCAGTACTTC
.	.	TRBJ2-7	TRBV20-1	CSASIEGASRPQYF	TGCAGTGCTTCAATAGAGGGCGCGAGTAGGCCTCAGTACTTC
TRBD2	few	TRBJ2-3	TRBV7-8	CASSRTSGRARGTQYF	TGTGCCAGCAGTCGGACTAGCGGGAGGGCCCGAGGGACGCAGTATTTT
.	once	TRBJ2-7	TRBV30	CAWSRQRLASYEQYF	TGTGCCTGGAGTAGGCAGCGGCTTGCCTCCTACGAGCAGTACTTC
TRBD1	few	TRBJ1-6	TRBV5-1	CASSLVGGGWYNSPLHF	TGCGCCAGCAGCTTGGTAGGAGGGGGCTGGTATAATTCACCCCTCCACTTT
TRBD2	few	TRBJ2-7	TRBV20-1	CSARGLAGGSYEQYF	TGCAGTGCTAGGGGACTAGCGGGAGGATCCTACGAGCAGTACTTC
TRBD2	few	TRBJ2-1	TRBV2	CASSEPGTSGYNEQFF	TGTGCCAGCAGTGAACCCGGGACTAGCGGCTACAATGAGCAGTTCTTC
TRBD1	few	TRBJ2-5	TRBV5-1	CASGKTGAQETQYF	TGCGCCAGCGGAAAGACAGGGGCACAAGAGACCCAGTACTTC
.	few	TRBJ2-1	TRBV4-2	CASSQEGASDEQFF	TGTGCCAGCAGCCAGGAAGGCGCTAGCGATGAGCAGTTCTTC
.	.	TRBJ2-7	TRBV5-1	CASSGGDTFDEQYF	TGCGCCAGCAGCGGGGGGGACACTTTTGACGAGCAGTACTTC
.	.	TRBJ2-7	TRBV27	CASSLTGTGGSYEQYF	TGTGCCAGCAGTTTAACCGGGACCGGTGGCTCCTACGAGCAGTACTTC
TRBD1	.	TRBJ2-1	TRBV12-3/TRBV12-4	CASEATDRVNEQFF	TGTGCCAGTGAGGCCACGGACAGGGTGAATGAGCAGTTCTTC
.	many	TRBJ2-5	TRBV25-1	CASEGETQYF	TGTGCCAGTGAGGGAGAGACCCAGTACTTC
TRBD2	.	TRBJ2-1	TRBV6-5	CASTQASGTYSEQFF	TGTGCCAGCACTCAGGCTAGCGGTACATATAGTGAGCAGTTCTTC
.	few	TRBJ1-6	TRBV3-1	CASSQWASASPLHF	TGTGCCAGCAGCCAATGGGCGAGTGCTTCACCCCTCCACTTT
TRBD2	.	TRBJ2-1	TRBV4-2	CASSQDWARAGSYNEQFF	TGTGCCAGCAGCCAAGATTGGGCGCGAGCGGGATCCTACAATGAGCAGTTCTTC
.	few	TRBJ1-1	TRBV6-1	CASSDFPEDTEAFF	TGTGCCAGCAGTGATTTTCCGGAGGACACTGAAGCTTTCTTT
TRBD1	few	TRBJ1-6	TRBV29-1	CSVTLGQGGNSPLHF	TGCAGCGTTACTCTGGGACAGGGAGGAAATTCACCCCTCCACTTT
.	.	TRBJ1-2	TRBV7-9	CASSSIGANYGYTF	TGTGCCAGCAGCTCGATAGGGGCGAACTATGGCTACACCTTC